The next 7 T cell receptor beta chains were all read from a single sample in a study of radiotherapy plus CTLA-4 blockade in lung cancer. Clones were read by immunoSEQ multiplex PCR, and TCRdb kept only the in-frame ones, dropping some. The sample lists roughly 68,000 clones; approximately 80% were seen once. The sequenced sample was peripheral blood, obtained from a patient treated with radiotherapy plus ipilimumab. These receptors came from a human donor with non-small cell lung cancer who had a complete response to radiotherapy plus ipilimumab.

The chain carries TRBV4-1 and TRBJ1-5, with D unclear. CDR3 size: 17 residues. Germline loops: CDR1 MGHRA, CDR2 YSYEKL. V was shortened by 0 bases and J by 0 bases, with 12 bases between the two germline ends. The CDR3 spells CASSQDPDTFSNQPQHF. DNA for the CDR3: TGCGCCAGCAGCCAAGACCCGGATACTTTTAGCAATCAGCCCCAGCATTTT.

This sequence joins TRBV7-8 and TRBJ1-5; the D is unclear. The V gene lost 2 bases and the J gene lost 2 bases, with 16 bases spanning the gap. Germline lookup yields CDR1 SGHVS and CDR2 FQNEAQ. CDR3 length equals 17 residues. CDR3 protein: CASSLYPGVSGNQPQHF. The CDR3 region has the DNA TGTGCCAGCAGCTTATACCCCGGGGTCTCGGGCAATCAGCCCCAGCATTTT.

V and J are TRBV6-4 and TRBJ1-2; D is ambiguous. V was cut by 2 bases and J by 8 bases, with 21 bases left in between. This CDR3 spans 16 amino acids. The germline gives CDR1 MRHNA, CDR2 SNTAGT. The CDR3 spells CASSDTFRRSTGGYTF. The CDR3 DNA sequence: TGTGCCAGCAGTGACACATTCAGGCGTAGCACGGGCGGCTACACCTTC.

This clone was seen a handful of times. This sequence joins TRBV19 and TRBJ1-4; no reliable D call. Trimming left V 5 bases short and J 5 bases short, with 21 bases between. This CDR3 has 17 amino acids. Germline loops: CDR1 LNHDA, CDR2 SQIVND (reference sequence). CDR3 region: CASSLSYKPQINEKLFF. The DNA of the CDR3 is TGTGCCAGTAGTCTCTCCTACAAACCACAGATAAATGAAAAACTGTTTTTT.

The table lists this clone with a few counts. J is TRBJ2-3 and V is TRBV27; unclear D gene. Germline V lookup: CDR1 MNHEY, CDR2 SMNVEV (reference sequence). V lost 7 bases and J lost 2, with 16 bases in between. The CDR3 runs 15 residues. In nucleotides, the CDR3 is TGTGCCAGCACCGAAAGGAGTTCTATCACAGATACGCAGTATTTT. Amino acids: CASTERSSITDTQYF.

This chain joins TRBV30 and TRBJ2-7, with D perhaps TRBD1 (6 bases). The CDR3 sequence is 12 residues long. V lost 4 bases, J lost 6 bases, and 13 bases lay in between. Per the germline V gene, CDR1 is GTSNPN and CDR2 is SVGIG (reference sequence). CDR3: CAWKGVRGEQYF. CDR3 coding DNA: TGTGCCTGGAAGGGGGTTCGAGGCGAGCAGTACTTC.

The DNA of the CDR3 is TGTGCCAGCAGGGTGAACACTGAAGCTTTCTTT. This codes for CASRVNTEAFF. The chain carries TRBV2 and TRBJ1-1, with D unresolved. CDR3 size: 11 residues. Germline CDR1 reads SNHLY; CDR2 reads FYNNEI. V was shortened by 6 bases and J by 0 bases, with 2 bases between the two germline ends.